The 5 T cell receptor beta chains below were found in one sample sequenced in a study of cytotoxic CD8 clonotypes in ibrutinib-treated CLL (dated by TCRdb to the early 2020s). The library came from the immunoSEQ multiplex PCR assay. TCRdb took over this immuneACCESS table, retaining in-frame rearrangements with V and J assigned. Such tables are incomplete; in checked studies, under half of the missing clones stem from an unresolved V gene, and the remainder is unexplained. The sample records fewer than 400,000 clones, over 55% of which are singletons. Jointly, the top ten make up roughly 6.8% of the sample. Specimen: PBMCs, collected after 36 months of ibrutinib treatment. These receptors came from a human donor with chronic lymphocytic leukemia.

The chain couples TRBV21-1 to TRBJ1-2. TRBV21-1 is a listed pseudogene. This CDR3 contains 11 residues. Here the CDR3 reads CASSKVGDYTF. As DNA, the CDR3 is TGTGCCAGCAGCAAAGTTGGGGACTACACCTTC.

Worth noting for this clone: An end of the junction differs from the germline gene, which may be a read error. The chain employs TRBV18 and TRBJ2-2, with TRBD1 matching over 9 bases. This CDR3 is built from 15 residues. Germline CDR1 reads KGHSH; CDR2 reads LQKENI. The DNA for the CDR3 is TGTGCTAGCTCACCGGGACAGGGATGGGCCGGGGAGCTGTTTTTT. This codes for CASSPGQGWAGELFF.

The J gene is TRBJ2-3, the V gene TRBV27; 8 nucleotides line up with TRBD2. The CDR3 runs 14 residues. Losses at the gene ends were 6 bases for V and 6 bases for J; bases not matched to a gene: 8. The germline V gene encodes CDR1 MNHEY and CDR2 SMNVEV (reference sequence). The CDR3 loop is CASRRGGLTDTQYF. CDR3 nucleotide sequence: TGTGCCAGCAGACGCGGGGGGCTAACGGATACGCAGTATTTT.

The chain links TRBV7-3 to TRBJ2-1, with D possibly matching TRBD1 (5 bases). Germline lookup yields CDR1 SGHTA and CDR2 FQGTGA. The V end was cut by 5 bases, the J end by 3 bases, with 11 bases between. The CDR3 loop spans 14 amino acids. The CDR3 spells CASSQGPVYNEQFF. CDR3 nucleotide sequence: TGTGCCAGCAGCCAGGGCCCAGTCTACAATGAGCAGTTCTTC.

This clone was counted once. The chain links TRBV18 to TRBJ1-2, with a tentative D call TRBD1 (6 bases). This CDR3 is 14 amino acids long. V shed 4 bases and J shed 3 bases, with 12 bases lying between them. CDR1 and CDR2 (germline): KGHSH, LQKENI. The CDR3 here is CASSHGGPDYGYTF. The CDR3 DNA reads TGTGCCAGCTCACATGGGGGGCCGGACTATGGCTACACCTTC.